This is a list of T cell receptor beta chains from one sample in a study of cytomegalovirus exposure and HLA in healthy donors. This table comes from immunoSEQ multiplex PCR, and its TCRdb copy is limited to in-frame clones, with some not included. The sample data list more than 45,000 clones. What was sequenced was PBMCs. These receptors were taken from a woman aged 60 to 75 in good health and CMV-seropositive. CDR3s include the opening cysteine and the closing phenylalanine or tryptophan. The order of the fields is J gene, V gene, D gene, CDR3 protein. D genes are given only for firm matches.

TRBJ2-1 | TRBV7-2 | TRBD2 | CASSLERGPYPYNEQFF
TRBJ2-7 | TRBV5-4 | TRBD1 | CASSSGTGVYEQYF
TRBJ2-5 | TRBV7-7 | TRBD2 | CASSLRVAGGRYPQETQYF
TRBJ2-2 | TRBV19 | NA | CASSIDRLGDTGELFF
TRBJ2-6 | TRBV18 | NA | CASSPSGAGSNGANVLTF
TRBJ1-5 | TRBV15 | NA | CATSRDIYSNQPQHF
TRBJ2-1 | TRBV29-1 | NA | CSVAHSVGEQFF
TRBJ1-6 | TRBV7-9 | TRBD1 | CASSSIRGMNNSPLHF
TRBJ2-5 | TRBV4-3 | TRBD2 | CASSQGGRGGAETQYF
TRBJ1-3 | TRBV5-1 | TRBD1 | CASSWDSSSPGNTIYF
TRBJ2-1 | TRBV4-1 | TRBD2 | CASSQDSLAGGPNEQFF
TRBJ2-7 | TRBV18 | NA | CASSPPTGRYEQYF
TRBJ2-5 | TRBV19 | TRBD2 | CASSKGLAGGQKTQYF
TRBJ2-7 | TRBV27 | NA | CASAPGFYYEQYF
TRBJ2-3 | TRBV19 | NA | CASSIAGGGADTQYF
TRBJ1-1 | TRBV7-8 | NA | CASSLAGARETEAFF
TRBJ2-5 | TRBV12-2 | NA | CASRHPRGVETQYF
TRBJ2-7 | TRBV21-1 | NA | CASCLRGSHQYF
TRBJ2-2 | TRBV5-1 | NA | CASSPRTVNTGELFF
TRBJ2-7 | TRBV14 | TRBD1 | CASSPQRQGSYEQYF
TRBJ1-1 | TRBV19 | NA | CASSIDLYTEAFF
TRBJ1-2 | TRBV11-3 | TRBD1 | CASSFGQGPEGYTF
TRBJ2-5 | TRBV25-1 | TRBD2 | CASSETSGASETQYF
TRBJ2-3 | TRBV6-1 | NA | CASSAMGTFTSTDTQYF
TRBJ2-5 | TRBV6-5 | NA | CASSYRTKQETQYF
TRBJ1-6 | TRBV19 | TRBD1 | CASSIEGPGQASDYNSPLHF
TRBJ1-2 | TRBV5-1 | NA | CASSLVQGINYGYTF
TRBJ1-2 | TRBV28 | NA | CASGEAGGGGGYGYTF
TRBJ1-5 | TRBV19 | TRBD1 | CASSSRGDSYSNQPQHF
TRBJ1-5 | TRBV7-2 | NA | CASSLPPGLGEPQHF
TRBJ1-1 | TRBV19 | TRBD1 | CASSSTGTGNTEAFF
TRBJ2-7 | TRBV6-5 | TRBD2 | CASSYSILGGAREQYF
TRBJ2-5 | TRBV2 | NA | CASSATEYQETQYF
TRBJ1-5 | TRBV6-1 | TRBD1 | CASSEADRGGQPQHF
TRBJ2-1 | TRBV20-1 | NA | CSAPRPGEQFF
TRBJ2-2 | TRBV12-5 | NA | CASGPTGGVTGELFF
TRBJ1-6 | TRBV5-1 | TRBD1 | CASSLDTGVRSPLHF
TRBJ2-7 | TRBV7-2 | TRBD2 | CASSLMAGAYEQYF